The 14 T cell receptor beta chains below all came from one sample that was sequenced in a study of metastatic and nonmetastatic thyroid tumors. TCRdb re-analyzed the PCR reads through MiXCR. Among about 15,000 clones listed, about 31% were seen once. Patients underwent thyroid surgery, and none had received any treatment before it. The sequenced sample consisted of tumor tissue. The receptors originated from a female donor with papillary thyroid cancer or a benign thyroid nodule (not recorded which). Some clones in this sample may be carry-over from other donors' samples.

This clone is termed medium-sized (0.01 to 0.1%). The chain recombines TRBV19 with TRBJ2-7; 8 positions agree with TRBD1. V was pared by 3 bases and J by 2 bases, with 18 bases of the junction left unmatched. Germline loops: CDR1 LNHDA, CDR2 SQIVND (reference sequence). This CDR3 comprises 19 residues. CDR3 sequence: CASSIRRFGSTGDAYEQYF. The CDR3 nucleotides are TGTGCCAGTAGTATTCGTCGGTTCGGTTCGACAGGGGACGCCTACGAGCAGTACTTC.

There are many counts of this clone. The chain combines TRBV5-5 with TRBJ1-4, with TRBD1 matching 9 bases. J was trimmed by 3 bases and V by 4 bases; bases with no gene match: 13. CDR3 size: 18 residues. The germline CDR1 and CDR2 sequences are SGHKS and YYEKEE (reference sequence). The CDR3 DNA reads as TGTGCCAGCAGCACCGGACAGGGGAGGCCCTCCTCTAATGAAAAACTGTTTTTT. This codes for CASSTGQGRPSSNEKLFF.

In its sample, this clone ranks as medium-sized. This chain joins TRBV5-1 and TRBJ2-7, with D tentatively TRBD1 (6 bases). Germline V gene sequence: CDR1 SGHRS, CDR2 YFSETQ. Trimming removed 0 bases at V and 5 bases at J, with 9 bases between. The CDR3 length is 13 residues. CDR3 in amino acids: CASSLAGVNEQYF. CDR3 DNA sequence: TGCGCCAGCAGCTTGGCAGGGGTGAACGAGCAGTACTTC.

The CDR3 bases are TGCAGTGCTAGAGATCCTACAGATGTATATGGCGAGCAGTACTTC. This translates into CSARDPTDVYGEQYF. V usage is TRBV20-1 and J usage is TRBJ2-7, with D uncertain. This CDR3 region has 15 residues. Germline CDR1 DFQATT, CDR2 SNEGSKA (reference sequence). Trimming removed 0 bases at V and 6 bases at J, with 18 bases between.

This clone was seen at least ten times. V gene TRBV29-1 combines with J gene TRBJ1-2, with 10 bases aligning to TRBD1. The CDR3 is 13 residues long. CDR1 and CDR2 (germline): SQVTM, ANQGSEA. V lost 6 bases to trimming and J lost 6 bases; unmatched junction nucleotides: 7. The CDR3 nucleotides read TGCAGCGTCCCTCAGGGACAGGGGAATGGCTACACCTTC. Encoded protein: CSVPQGQGNGYTF.

This clone was detected ten times or more. This sequence joins TRBV10-2 and TRBJ1-6; 7 bases are shared with TRBD1. V lost 3 bases to trimming and J lost 13 bases; unmatched junction nucleotides: 12. This CDR3 has 15 amino acids. The germline gives CDR1 WSHSY, CDR2 SAAADI. CDR3 protein: CASSDPTGWNIPLHF. CDR3 coding DNA: TGCGCCAGCAGTGATCCGACAGGGTGGAATATCCCCCTCCACTTT.

The rearrangement uses TRBV4-1 and TRBJ1-2; D possibly corresponds to TRBD1 (6 bases). CDR1 is MGHRA and CDR2 is YSYEKL in the germline V gene. The V end lost 5 bases, the J end lost 5 bases, and 21 bases lay between the germline ends. This CDR3 is 16 amino acids long. The CDR3 loop is CASSGGQWGGIYGYTF. The CDR3 region has the DNA TGCGCCAGCAGCGGGGGGCAGTGGGGTGGAATTTATGGCTACACCTTC.

This chain connects TRBV28 to TRBJ2-7; possibly TRBD1 for D (6 bases). The CDR3 contains 13 residues. Trimming shortened V by 5 bases and J by 0 bases, and 8 bases separated the two germline ends. CDR1 is MDHEN, CDR2 SYDVKM, per germline. CDR3 in amino acids: CASSPRGSYEQYF. Here the CDR3 DNA reads TGTGCCAGCAGTCCCAGGGGCTCCTACGAGCAGTACTTC.

Only one count was recorded for this clone. A read error may produce the germline difference seen at one junction end. This chain links TRBV2 with TRBJ2-6; D unclear. The germline CDR1 and CDR2 sequences are SNHLY and FYNNEI. The CDR3 totals 16 residues. The CDR3 DNA follows: TGTGCGAGCAGTGCCGGTGCAGTATCTGGGGCCAACGTCCTGACTTTC. Protein sequence: CASSAGAVSGANVLTF. Supplemented by reference TRBV2 and TRBJ2-6, the full variable domain reads EPEVTQTPSHQVTQMGQEVILRCVPISNHLYFYWYRQILGQKVEFLVSFYNNEISEKSEIFDDQFSVERPDGSNFTLKIRSTKLEDSAMYFCASSAGAVSGANVLTFGAGSRLTVL.

This clone occurred a few times. V usage is TRBV7-3 and J usage is TRBJ2-7; D not certain. Trimming pared 5 bases from V and 5 bases from J, leaving 10 bases between. Germline assignment: CDR1 SGHTA and CDR2 FQGTGA. The CDR3 covers 12 residues. CDR3 residues: CASSLLMNEQYF. CDR3 sequence (DNA): TGTGCCAGCAGCCTGCTGATGAACGAGCAGTACTTC.

This clone appeared a few times. The rearrangement uses TRBV12-3 or TRBV12-4 and TRBJ2-7; TRBD2 is a possible D gene (5 bases). Trimming removed 6 bases at V and 9 bases at J, with 15 bases between. The CDR3 consists of 12 residues. CDR3 in DNA: TGTGCCAGCAGCCTCGGGGAAGTCGGGCAGTACTTC. Encoded protein: CASSLGEVGQYF.

This clone was observed many times. The V call is TRBV6-1, the J call TRBJ1-5, with D perhaps matching TRBD1 (6 bases). With 5 bases removed from V and 3 bases from J, the gap between germline ends came to 14 bases. Germline CDR1 is MNHNS and CDR2 is SASEGT. The CDR3 has 15 amino acids. This chain's CDR3 is CASSPTGNLNQPQHF. The CDR3, as DNA: TGTGCCAGCAGTCCTACAGGGAACCTCAATCAGCCCCAGCATTTT.

At least ten counts were recorded for this clone. The V gene is TRBV12-3 or TRBV12-4, the J gene TRBJ2-6; the D gene is possibly TRBD2 (6 bases). This CDR3 spans 16 amino acids. V lost 5 bases, J lost 0 bases, and 11 bases lay in between. In DNA, the CDR3 is TGTGCCAGCAGTACGGGACTCCTCTCTGGGGCCAACGTCCTGACTTTC. Protein sequence: CASSTGLLSGANVLTF.

At least ten counts were recorded for this clone. The chain is built from TRBV4-2 and TRBJ2-7, with D perhaps TRBD1 (7 bases). The CDR3 has 15 amino acids. Deletions cut 0 bases from V and 0 bases from J, with 9 bases between. CDR1 and CDR2 from the germline V gene are LGHNA and YNFKEQ. The CDR3 loop reads CASSQDQGGSYEQYF. Here the CDR3 DNA reads TGTGCCAGCAGCCAAGATCAGGGGGGCTCCTACGAGCAGTACTTC.